The text below deals with one T cell receptor beta chain. Which antigen it targets is not known. Nothing much larger sits one base from this clone, and base qualities are not available. The receptor library was made with RT-PCR. The run used an Illumina HiSeq 2500. In-frame beta chains were kept once TCRdb had trimmed the public reads at Q25 with fastp and called clones with MiXCR. Each entry merges the rows of one CDR3 protein and shows their most common DNA and genes. This sample comprises approximately 700,000 distinct CDR3 sequences, 15% to 17% of them detected only once. The ten largest make up 9.5% to 13% of the sample. These data are taken from a study of response to subunit inactivated influenza vaccine listed by TCRdb under 2018. As for the study more broadly: To follow how T cells responded to a trivalent subunit inactivated influenza vaccine, the researchers relied on deep quantitative profiling of the T cell receptor repertoire.

V and J lose 3 bases and 4 bases, and a span of 13 bases separates them. The germline V gene supplies CDR1 LGHNA and CDR2 YSLEER. Including cysteine and phenylalanine, the CDR3 has 14 amino acids. CDR3 DNA only is kept here, 42 bases in frame from base 1. What the study reported, not specific to this receptor: It was suggested by the authors that each seasonal influenza vaccination may recruit only a limited number of new T cells.

This specimen consisted of PBMCs from blood, obtained less than 13 days after vaccination. This TCR was sampled from a man aged 50-59 years who received an inactivated influenza vaccine. Donor details come from another sample of the same person, matched by shared clones. The chain links TRBV4-3 with TRBJ2-7; 6 matching bases give a weak D call of TRBD2. The CDR3 here reads CASSHRDSGYEQYF. At the DNA level, the sequence is TGCGCCAGCAGCCACCGGGACTCCGGGTACGAGCAGTACTTC.